This T cell receptor beta chain was recovered during a study of blood T cells in healthy people across ages (dated by TCRdb to 2014 to 2015). As for the study more broadly: In model experiments, roughly one uniquely barcoded TCR beta cDNA molecule per two T cells was captured by template switching. To avoid experimental bias, donors of different ages were distributed randomly across sequencing lanes. Four age groups were formed from the donors: young (average about 16 years), middle-aged (around 37), aged (more than 55) and long-lived (around 82). The study measured age-related changes in TCR beta repertoire diversity using deep sequencing normalized with unique cDNA molecular identifiers. Using the same blood draw, the study looked at two additional independent replicas of 1 million unique cDNA reads for two donors, one aged 18 to 29 and the other aged 80 or older.

With respect to this clonotype: Which antigen it targets is not known. No much larger clone exists at a distance of one base, and base qualities are not known.

Library prep was done by 5' RACE. A second PCR of about 6 to 11 cycles was performed with a sample-barcoded 5' primer and a J-beta primer mix. A unique molecular identifier was introduced onto each TCR beta cDNA molecule by a template-switch 5' adaptor carrying 12 random nucleotides. Each sample yielded at least 2.5 million CDR3-containing paired-end reads. First-strand cDNA was synthesized from all RNA with the Mint cDNA synthesis kit, primed by a TRBC-specific oligonucleotide. All cDNA was treated with uracil-DNA glycosylase and then went through a first 18-cycle PCR with the universal primers M1SS and BC2_uni_R. The original methods were these. Each sample was normalized by randomly selecting 1 million high-quality reads, each carrying a distinct molecular identifier. Instead of being binned into consensus sequences, reads that shared molecular identifiers were thrown out. MiTCR, set to a Q25 quality threshold and the strictest error-elimination algorithm, was used for CDR3 identification, clonotype clustering and error correction. A nonparametric unseen species model with Euler transformation was used to estimate a lower bound on total TCR beta diversity. The raw public data were reprocessed by TCRdb itself: fastp quality trimming at Q25, MiXCR clonotype calling, in-frame beta chains only. Every distinct CDR3 protein forms one entry, paired with its most common genes and DNA. In this record, the V and J calls reflect TCRdb's handling and not the investigators' own analysis. Within this sample are fewer than 2,000,000 distinct CDR3 sequences, with roughly two fifths of them counted one time only. Around 23% of the sample goes to the ten largest clones.

From cysteine to phenylalanine, the CDR3 is 12 amino acids long. This entry keeps only the CDR3 DNA: 36 bases, framed from base 1. CDR1 and CDR2 were assigned from the germline V gene as SQVTM and ANQGSEA. Deletion took 5 bases off V and 0 bases off J, with a span of 8 bases between the germline ends. What the research found in general, with its limitations: Because the CMV infection status of the donors was unknown, age-related changes in expanded clonotypes may potentially have been confounded. Since profiling was done on bulk unsorted PBMCs, naive and antigen-experienced compartments could not be conclusively compared. As age increased, observed TCR beta diversity per million T cells dropped in a roughly linear way, and a significant reduction was already evident by age 40. Observed TCR beta diversity correlated strongly with the percentage of naive T cells measured by flow cytometry. Total diversity estimates from one million sequenced T cells were considered lower bounds and underestimates. Compared with the aged group, more naive CD4+ T cells, fewer expanded clones and increased TCR diversity were shown by the long-lived group, suggesting age selection.

The donors were some 39 Caucasian individuals from Russia, aged 6 to 90 years, who were systemically healthy. Each donor gave roughly 11 milliliters of peripheral blood, drawn into EDTA-treated Vacutainer tubes. Ficoll-Paque density-gradient centrifugation was used to isolate PBMCs, with at least 6.5 million per sample. Trizol reagent was used to extract total RNA from PBMCs, with at least 5.5 micrograms per sample. For every donor, flow cytometry on a PBMC aliquot measured the percentage of naive CD45RAhigh/CD27high T cells. This receptor chain uses TRBV29-1 and TRBJ2-7; the D segment could be TRBD2, given 6 matching bases. The receptor was isolated from a human donor in good health. Sequencing was performed on blood. The DNA is TGCAGCGTTTGGACTACCTCCTACGAGCAGTACTTC. This sequence encodes CSVWTTSYEQYF.